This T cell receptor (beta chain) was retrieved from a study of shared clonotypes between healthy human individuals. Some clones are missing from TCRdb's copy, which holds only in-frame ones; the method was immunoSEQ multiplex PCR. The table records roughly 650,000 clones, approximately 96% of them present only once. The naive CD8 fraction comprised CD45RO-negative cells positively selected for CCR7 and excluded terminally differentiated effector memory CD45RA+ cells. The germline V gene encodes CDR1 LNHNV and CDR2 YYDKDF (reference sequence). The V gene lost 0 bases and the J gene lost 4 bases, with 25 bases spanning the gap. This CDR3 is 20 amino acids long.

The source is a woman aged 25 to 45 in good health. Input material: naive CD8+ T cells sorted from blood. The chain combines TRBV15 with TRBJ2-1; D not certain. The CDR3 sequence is CATSRDLSVGVRPLYNEQFF. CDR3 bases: TGTGCCACCAGCAGAGATCTTTCGGTTGGGGTGCGACCGCTTTACAATGAGCAGTTCTTC.